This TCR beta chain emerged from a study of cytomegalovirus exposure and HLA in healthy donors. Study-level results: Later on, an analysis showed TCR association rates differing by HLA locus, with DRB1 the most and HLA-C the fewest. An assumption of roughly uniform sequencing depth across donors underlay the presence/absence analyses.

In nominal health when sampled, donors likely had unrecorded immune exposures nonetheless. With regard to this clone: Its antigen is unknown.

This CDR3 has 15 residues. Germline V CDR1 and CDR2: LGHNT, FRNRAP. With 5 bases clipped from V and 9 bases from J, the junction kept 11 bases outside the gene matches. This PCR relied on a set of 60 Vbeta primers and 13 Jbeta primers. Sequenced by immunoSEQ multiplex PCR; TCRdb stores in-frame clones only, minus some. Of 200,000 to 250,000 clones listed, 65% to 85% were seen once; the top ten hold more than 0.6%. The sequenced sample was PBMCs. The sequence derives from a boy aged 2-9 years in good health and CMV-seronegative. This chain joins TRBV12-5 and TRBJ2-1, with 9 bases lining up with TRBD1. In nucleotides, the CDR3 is TGTGCTAGTGGTCCCGTGGGGACAGGGCACTCTGAGCAGTTCTTC. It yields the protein CASGPVGTGHSEQFF. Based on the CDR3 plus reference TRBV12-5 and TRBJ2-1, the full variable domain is DARVTQTPRHKVTEMGQEVTMRCQPILGHNTVFWYRQTMMQGLELLAYFRNRAPLDDSGMPKDRFSAEMPDATLATLKIQPSEPRDSAVYFCASGPVGTGHSEQFFGPGTRLTVL.